This is a list of T cell receptor beta chains from one sample in a study of identical twins. Via MiXCR, TCRdb re-called the 5' RACE reads, giving one row per CDR3 protein. The sample gives around 490,000 distinct CDR3 sequences, under 25% of which show up once; about 0.5% is in the top ten. This sample was shared with a second study, whose subject was yellow fever vaccine responses in identical twins.

Material: CD4+ T cells sorted from blood. The receptors here all came from a woman aged 18-29 years in good health. The CDR3 runs from the conserved cysteine through the conserved F or W. D genes are given only for firm matches. Where a row states a size, it is once, few, many or the class of an expanded clone; other rows omit it.

D,size,J,V,CDR3,DNA
.,.,TRBJ2-3,TRBV10-3,CAISEGGQSTDTQYF,TGTGCCATCAGTGAGGGGGGGCAAAGCACAGATACGCAGTATTTT
.,.,TRBJ2-2,TRBV6-1,CASSVISPSGELFF,TGTGCCAGCAGTGTTATTAGTCCCTCCGGGGAGCTGTTTTTT
TRBD2,few,TRBJ2-1,TRBV12-3/TRBV12-4,CANGRGARNEQFF,TGTGCCAACGGGAGGGGGGCGAGGAATGAGCAGTTCTTC
.,once,TRBJ2-2,TRBV2,CASTLEAGQNTGELFF,TGTGCCAGCACCCTCGAGGCGGGACAAAACACCGGGGAGCTGTTTTTT
.,few,TRBJ2-2,TRBV27,CASRPVTWQPKGGELFF,TGTGCCAGCAGGCCCGTCACTTGGCAACCAAAGGGGGGGGAGCTGTTTTTT
.,many,TRBJ1-2,TRBV5-1,CASSETGNYGYTF,TGCGCCAGCAGCGAAACAGGGAACTATGGCTACACCTTC
.,.,TRBJ2-3,TRBV5-1,CASGGLGGWEDTQYF,TGCGCCAGCGGAGGACTTGGGGGGTGGGAAGATACGCAGTATTTT
.,.,TRBJ2-3,TRBV27,CASSLGDPEDTQYF,TGTGCCAGCAGTTTAGGGGACCCCGAGGATACGCAGTATTTT
.,.,TRBJ2-5,TRBV12-3/TRBV12-4,CASSLTSVKTQYF,TGTGCCAGCAGTTTAACCTCCGTAAAGACCCAGTACTTC
.,.,TRBJ2-4,TRBV10-3,CAISGGRGENIQYF,TGTGCCATCAGTGGGGGCCGAGGGGAAAACATTCAGTACTTC
.,few,TRBJ2-3,TRBV5-1,CASSLARLSSTDTQYF,TGCGCCAGCAGCTTGGCCCGACTCTCCAGCACAGATACGCAGTATTTT
.,few,TRBJ2-7,TRBV10-3,CAISDGRNYEQYF,TGTGCCATCAGTGATGGACGGAACTACGAGCAGTACTTC
TRBD1,.,TRBJ2-7,TRBV10-3,CATLGQGGPYEQYF,TGTGCCACCTTAGGACAGGGAGGACCCTACGAGCAGTACTTC
.,.,TRBJ2-1,TRBV29-1,CSLTDYNEQFF,TGCAGCTTGACAGACTACAATGAGCAGTTCTTC
.,few,TRBJ2-7,TRBV12-3/TRBV12-4,CASSLRQGFYEQYF,TGTGCCAGCAGTTTAAGGCAGGGGTTCTACGAGCAGTACTTC
.,.,TRBJ2-1,TRBV3-1,CASSQGQFHEQFF,TGTGCCAGCAGCCAAGGACAATTTCATGAGCAGTTCTTC
.,.,TRBJ1-1,TRBV5-1,CASSLTSDPNTEAFF,TGCGCCAGCAGTTTGACTTCCGACCCAAACACTGAAGCTTTCTTT
.,.,TRBJ2-1,TRBV20-1,CSAPRGGTSTYNEQFF,TGCAGTGCACCAAGGGGCGGGACATCGACCTACAATGAGCAGTTCTTC
.,.,TRBJ2-1,TRBV28,CASSLVGTNEQFF,TGTGCCAGCAGTTTAGTGGGTACAAATGAGCAGTTCTTC
TRBD1,few,TRBJ2-2,TRBV7-2,CASRKGAGLTGELFF,TGTGCCAGCAGGAAGGGGGCCGGGCTCACCGGGGAGCTGTTTTTT
.,few,TRBJ2-5,TRBV5-6,CASSTGPDQETQYF,TGTGCCAGCAGCACAGGACCAGATCAAGAGACCCAGTACTTC
TRBD2,.,TRBJ2-5,TRBV29-1,CSVDPLAGGETQYF,TGCAGCGTTGACCCCCTAGCGGGGGGTGAGACCCAGTACTTC
.,.,TRBJ1-1,TRBV20-1,CSAKRGQVTEAFF,TGCAGTGCCAAACGGGGTCAGGTCACTGAAGCTTTCTTT
.,.,TRBJ2-1,TRBV20-1,CSAWGLRVTYNEQFF,TGCAGTGCCTGGGGTTTGCGGGTAACCTACAATGAGCAGTTCTTC
.,.,TRBJ2-3,TRBV5-5,CASSSGIPDTQYF,TGTGCCAGCAGCTCAGGGATCCCAGATACGCAGTATTTT
TRBD2,few,TRBJ2-1,TRBV5-1,CASSHKRGTSGFHEQFF,TGCGCCAGCAGCCACAAAAGGGGGACTAGCGGGTTCCATGAGCAGTTCTTC
.,.,TRBJ1-1,TRBV29-1,CSVPPQNLNTEAFF,TGCAGCGTCCCCCCCCAGAACCTGAACACTGAAGCTTTCTTT
.,.,TRBJ1-4,TRBV12-3/TRBV12-4,CASSFGRSNEKLFF,TGTGCCAGCAGTTTCGGACGCTCCAATGAAAAACTGTTTTTT
TRBD2,.,TRBJ2-1,TRBV12-3/TRBV12-4,CASSLHLDSGSSYNEQFF,TGTGCCAGCAGTTTACATTTGGATAGCGGGAGTTCCTACAATGAGCAGTTCTTC
TRBD2,few,TRBJ2-7,TRBV29-1,CSVGTSSYEQYF,TGCAGCGTCGGGACTAGCAGTTACGAGCAGTACTTC
TRBD1,.,TRBJ1-1,TRBV18,CASSSEGASITEAFF,TGTGCCAGCTCCTCGGAGGGGGCTAGTATCACTGAAGCTTTCTTT
.,.,TRBJ2-2,TRBV20-1,CSARYGGRGDTGELFF,TGCAGTGCTAGATACGGGGGCAGGGGGGACACCGGGGAGCTGTTTTTT
.,.,TRBJ1-4,TRBV12-3/TRBV12-4,CASRRYEKLFF,TGTGCCAGCAGGCGGTATGAAAAACTGTTTTTT
TRBD2,.,TRBJ2-5,TRBV12-3/TRBV12-4,CASSLAPAGGSETQYF,TGTGCCAGCAGTTTAGCGCCAGCGGGAGGGTCAGAGACCCAGTACTTC
.,few,TRBJ2-5,TRBV20-1,CSAPMVLETQYF,TGCAGTGCCCCCATGGTATTGGAGACCCAGTACTTC
.,.,TRBJ2-2,TRBV18,CASSPHDLAVNTGELFF,TGTGCCAGCTCACCACACGATCTGGCGGTAAACACCGGGGAGCTGTTTTTT
.,.,TRBJ2-5,TRBV14,CASSQDQDSRTQYF,TGTGCCAGCAGCCAAGATCAAGATTCGAGGACCCAGTACTTC
.,.,TRBJ1-2,TRBV7-9,CASSVTRDYGYTF,TGTGCCAGCAGCGTCACCCGGGACTATGGCTACACCTTC
.,few,TRBJ2-1,TRBV6-1,CASKSWQGDNEQFF,TGTGCCAGCAAATCGTGGCAGGGTGACAATGAGCAGTTCTTC
.,few,TRBJ2-2,TRBV12-3/TRBV12-4,CASSPGDRRAGELFF,TGTGCCAGCAGTCCCGGGGATAGGAGGGCCGGGGAGCTGTTTTTT
TRBD1,few,TRBJ2-5,TRBV28,CASSSLQGAKETQYF,TGTGCCAGCAGTTCGCTTCAGGGGGCCAAAGAGACCCAGTACTTC